Listed here is a single TCR beta chain. The data belong to a study of shared clonotypes between healthy human individuals. Overall study context: The plates for each donor numbered three CD4 naive, three CD4 memory, two CD8 naive and one CD8 memory.

Deletions cut 0 bases from V and 7 bases from J, with 14 bases between. CDR1 SGHNT and CDR2 YYREEE come from the germline V gene (reference sequence). This CDR3 spans 15 amino acids. Execution of the assay was at deep level. TCRdb keeps only in-frame clones here, not all; method: immunoSEQ multiplex PCR. The table lists a few million clones, 93% of them singletons. Sequenced sample: naive CD4+ T cells from PBMCs. Subset of the sample: CD45RA+ positively selected. The chain has TRBV5-4 and TRBJ2-1, with D possibly being TRBD2 (5 bases). The clonotype comes from a man between 18 and 29 years old in good health. Some clones in this sample may be carry-over from other donors' samples. CDR3 residues: CASSLDSWSGNEQFF. In nucleotides, the CDR3 is TGTGCCAGCAGCTTGGACTCCTGGAGCGGAAATGAGCAGTTCTTC.